Each of the 19 T cell receptor beta chains below was sequenced from the same sample in a study of control samples from healthy donors and cancer patients. The protocol was immunoSEQ multiplex PCR, while the TCRdb copy is restricted to in-frame clones and leaves out a portion. The data show some 21,000 clones, 85% seen once. Sequenced input: PBMCs. These receptors all stem from a man between 60 and 70 years old with head and neck cancer.

The rearrangement uses TRBV9 and TRBJ2-2; unclear D gene. Germline CDR1 SGDLS, CDR2 YYNGEE. Trimming removed 4 bases from V and 6 bases from J, with 7 bases in between. The CDR3 spans 12 residues. CDR3 nucleotide sequence: TGTGCCAGCAGCCCCCTCGCCGGGGAGCTGTTTTTT. Translating it yields CASSPLAGELFF.

The chain is built from TRBV18 and TRBJ1-5; D ambiguous. Germline lookup yields CDR1 KGHSH and CDR2 LQKENI. V shed 3 bases and J shed 2 bases, with 14 bases lying between them. The CDR3 totals 16 residues. Here the CDR3 DNA reads TGTGCCAGCTCACCCCAAGTGGGGAAGGGCAATCAGCCCCAGCATTTT. It yields the protein CASSPQVGKGNQPQHF.

J is TRBJ2-7 and V is TRBV7-2; the match to TRBD2 covers 8 bases. J gave up 10 bases and V 0 bases, and 11 bases lay outside the gene matches. This CDR3 has 15 residues. CDR1 and CDR2 from the germline V gene are SGHTA and FQGNSA. CDR3 in amino acids: CASSLASREDPPQYV. The CDR3 DNA is TGTGCCAGCAGCTTAGCATCGCGGGAGGATCCCCCCCAGTACGTC.

J is TRBJ2-1 and V is TRBV7-8; 9 positions agree with TRBD2. Trimming removed 5 bases from V and 5 bases from J; junction bases left unmatched: 13. Germline V gives CDR1 SGHVS, CDR2 FQNEAQ. The CDR3 sequence is 17 residues long. The CDR3 is CASSLSRLAGHDNEQFF. The CDR3 DNA reads TGTGCCAGCAGCCTTAGTAGGCTAGCGGGACACGACAATGAGCAGTTCTTC.

This rearrangement joins TRBV11-3 to TRBJ2-6, with 8 bases identical to TRBD1. From germline, CDR1 is SGHNT and CDR2 YENEEA. CDR3 size: 13 residues. The trim removed 4 bases at V and 9 bases at J, leaving 2 bases unmatched. For the CDR3, the DNA is TGTGCCAGCAGCTCCGGACAGGGCAACGTCCTGACTTTC. It encodes CASSSGQGNVLTF. Supplemented by reference TRBV11-3 and TRBJ2-6, the full variable domain reads EAGVVQSPRYKIIEKKQPVAFWCNPISGHNTLYWYLQNLGQGPELLIRYENEEAVDDSQLPKDRFSAERLKGVDSTLKIQPAELGDSAVYLCASSSGQGNVLTFGAGSRLTVL.

This clone was found once. J is TRBJ1-3 and V is TRBV6-5; tentative D call: TRBD1 (5 bases). The CDR3 length is 15 residues. Germline assignment: CDR1 MNHEY and CDR2 SVGAGI. V gave up 10 bases and J gave up 0 bases, with 16 bases separating them. The CDR3 DNA reads TGTGCCACCCTAATGGGACGGAACTCTGGAAACACCATATATTTT. As protein: CATLMGRNSGNTIYF.

The V call is TRBV30, the J call TRBJ2-1; the D gene is possibly TRBD2 (6 bases). This CDR3 comprises 15 residues. The V gene lost 2 bases and the J gene lost 3 bases, with 14 bases spanning the gap. CDR1 is GTSNPN, CDR2 SVGIG, per germline (reference sequence). The CDR3 sequence: CAWSPIAALYNEQFF. The DNA of the CDR3 is TGTGCCTGGAGTCCTATAGCGGCCCTCTACAATGAGCAGTTCTTC.

The V gene is TRBV2, the J gene TRBJ1-4; D is undetermined. The V and J ends lost 6 bases and 3 bases respectively, with 11 bases between them. This CDR3 region has 14 residues. Germline loops: CDR1 SNHLY, CDR2 FYNNEI. The CDR3 sequence: CASRVQVANEKLFF. In DNA form, the CDR3 reads TGTGCCAGCAGAGTCCAGGTGGCTAATGAAAAACTGTTTTTT. Combining the CDR3 with reference TRBV2 and TRBJ1-4 gives the whole variable domain EPEVTQTPSHQVTQMGQEVILRCVPISNHLYFYWYRQILGQKVEFLVSFYNNEISEKSEIFDDQFSVERPDGSNFTLKIRSTKLEDSAMYFCASRVQVANEKLFFGSGTQLSVL.

There are a few counts of this clone. The CDR3 is CASSRLPSYEQYF. CDR3 bases: TGTGCCAGCAGCAGGCTGCCTTCCTACGAGCAGTACTTC. The chain employs TRBV6-5 and TRBJ2-7; no reliable D call. This CDR3 spans 13 amino acids. Trimming stripped 6 bases from V and 1 base from J, with 10 bases between. The germline V gene has CDR1 MNHEY and CDR2 SVGAGI.

The V call is TRBV29-1, the J call TRBJ2-3; a weak D match, TRBD1 (5 bases). This CDR3 is built from 14 residues. CDR1 is SQVTM and CDR2 is ANQGSEA in the germline V gene. Trimming left V 3 bases short and J 6 bases short, with 16 bases between. CDR3 nucleotides: TGCAGCGTTGAGGGGCCCTTTGCGGACGATACGCAGTATTTT. This codes for CSVEGPFADDTQYF.

This CDR3 is CASSFFRDTGGELFF. The CDR3 bases are TGCGCCAGCAGCTTCTTCAGGGACACAGGCGGGGAGCTGTTTTTT. J is TRBJ2-2 and V is TRBV5-1; D is perhaps TRBD1 (6 bases). The CDR3 is made up of 15 amino acids. V was cut by 2 bases and J by 7 bases, with 15 bases left in between. From germline, CDR1 is SGHRS and CDR2 YFSETQ.

This chain's CDR3 is CASSLDRMVAYEQYF. The CDR3 DNA reads TGTGCCAGCAGCTTAGATCGGATGGTCGCCTACGAGCAGTACTTC. The chain combines TRBV11-2 with TRBJ2-7, with unresolved D. Germline V gene data show CDR1 as SGHAT and CDR2 as FQNNGV. V was clipped by 0 bases and J by 2 bases, with 11 bases between them. CDR3 length equals 15 residues.

This clone was found once. This chain uses TRBV19 with TRBJ2-7; 9 bases fit TRBD1. Looked up from germline, CDR1 is LNHDA and CDR2 is SQIVND (reference sequence). There are 15 residues in the CDR3. J was trimmed by 7 bases and V by 6 bases; bases with no gene match: 13. CDR3 protein: CASSGAGTGTGEQYF. The CDR3 DNA sequence: TGTGCCAGTAGCGGGGCCGGGACAGGGACGGGAGAGCAGTACTTC.

This chain links TRBV5-1 with TRBJ1-6, with TRBD1 matching 9 bases. After removal of 7 bases from V and 5 bases from J, the junction contained 10 bases not matched to a gene. Per germline, CDR1 SGHRS and CDR2 YFSETQ. The CDR3 spans 16 residues. The CDR3 region is CASQQGAGGDNSPLHF. CDR3 nucleotide sequence: TGCGCCAGCCAACAGGGGGCTGGCGGAGATAATTCACCCCTCCACTTT.

The chain recombines TRBV27 with TRBJ2-1; D gene unclear. Trimming pared 2 bases from V and 7 bases from J, leaving 12 bases between. Germline CDR1 is MNHEY and CDR2 is SMNVEV (reference sequence). This CDR3 region has 14 residues. CDR3 protein: CASSLSFSANEQFF. CDR3 bases: TGTGCCAGCAGTTTAAGTTTCTCAGCGAATGAGCAGTTCTTC.

V gene TRBV7-9 combines with J gene TRBJ2-3; D remains unclear. V was shortened by 1 base and J by 0 bases, with 8 bases between the two germline ends. The CDR3 spans 15 residues. Germline V gene sequence: CDR1 SEHNR, CDR2 FQNEAQ (reference sequence). The CDR3 bases are TGTGCCAGCAGCTTAGTTCTGGGGAGCACAGATACGCAGTATTTT. Translation gives CASSLVLGSTDTQYF.

This chain links TRBV6-5 with TRBJ1-2; D is uncertain. This CDR3 is 13 amino acids long. The ends were cut back, 6 bases at V and 8 bases at J, with 16 bases in the middle. Germline V gene data show CDR1 as MNHEY and CDR2 as SVGAGI. The CDR3 DNA reads as TGTGCCAGCAGACCGCCGGGAGGAGGAGGCTACACCTTC. It is translated as CASRPPGGGGYTF.

The chain employs TRBV7-8 and TRBJ2-3, with D tentatively TRBD2 (6 bases). The germline gives CDR1 SGHVS, CDR2 FQNEAQ. V was pared by 4 bases and J by 6 bases, with 26 bases between. The CDR3 covers 18 residues. For the CDR3, the DNA is TGTGCCAGCAGCTGGCAGAGAAGCGCGGGAATCAGACAGGATACGCAGTATTTT. Translation: CASSWQRSAGIRQDTQYF.

The V gene is TRBV2, the J gene TRBJ1-2; unclear D gene. CDR3 length: 14 residues. Germline assignment: CDR1 SNHLY and CDR2 FYNNEI. V was clipped by 3 bases and J by 4 bases, with 12 bases between them. CDR3 sequence reads: CASSEGRIPYGYTF. Here the CDR3 DNA reads TGTGCCAGCAGTGAGGGGAGGATTCCCTATGGCTACACCTTC. The full variable domain, with the rest looked up from reference TRBV2 and TRBJ1-2, is EPEVTQTPSHQVTQMGQEVILRCVPISNHLYFYWYRQILGQKVEFLVSFYNNEISEKSEIFDDQFSVERPDGSNFTLKIRSTKLEDSAMYFCASSEGRIPYGYTFGSGTRLTVV.